This entry features one T cell receptor beta chain sequence. No cognate antigen has been identified for it. No much larger clonotype is one base removed from it; base qualities were not supplied. The meaning of the sample's time point label: baseline before first vaccination. Vaccinee samples came from UK trials COV001 and COV002, including a single-blind randomized controlled phase 2/3 trial of AZD1222 (ChAdOx1 nCoV-19) in healthy adults. For TCRbeta chain sequencing, PBMC samples were collected from trial participants at day 0 and at day 28 after the second dose. The CDR3 numbers 13 residues from cysteine through phenylalanine. Just CDR3 DNA is preserved here, 39 bases in frame from base 1. Trimming at the junction amounts to 10 bases on V and 5 bases on J, and the germline ends lie 17 bases apart. Via the germline V gene, CDR1 is MNHEY and CDR2 SVGAGI. This record belongs to a study of T cell responses to AZD1222 COVID-19 vaccine (dated by TCRdb to the early 2020s). Turning to the overall study: Because spike-specific TCR depth and breadth did not differ between the two schedules, AZD1222 recipients who got a second dose at roughly 4 weeks were pooled with those who got a second dose at roughly 12 weeks. TCR sequencing covered about 230 trial participants: 207 given two doses of AZD1222 and approximately 26 given two doses of MenACWY control vaccine. Enrollment into the trials was organized by age into subgroups of 18-55, 56-69 and 70-plus years, and those subgroups contained roughly 150, 30 and 60 TCR-sequenced participants, respectively. Beyond this particular receptor, the publication reports: Nearly half of unique spike-specific TCRs reportedly recognized epitopes outside regions mutated in the B.1.351 and B.1.1.7 variants. The whole spike protein was spanned by vaccine-associated CD4 TCRs, and dominant responses were seen in regions 160-218 and 743-854. Participants were mostly white British, with more females than males. The authors suggested clonal diversity may have been underestimated. In the small 56-69-year group, the increase in depth fell short of significance, most likely because of low power. After two AZD1222 doses, both the breadth and the depth of spike-specific TCRs were significantly higher than at day 0 and than in MenACWY recipients. Conclusions about previously exposed vaccinees are limited, since just a handful of AZD1222 recipients were seropositive for SARS-CoV-2 at baseline. No day 14 peak-response samples were available, so repertoires were characterized only after the peak T cell response.

The CDR3 regions of human TCRbeta chains were analyzed by immunosequencing. The paper's data handling went like this. TCRs in the repertoires were matched against a reference library of SARS-CoV-2-specific TCRs that had been generated with the MIRA antigen-specificity platform. Breadth was defined as the fraction of unique TCRs that were SARS-CoV-2-associated, and depth was defined as the fraction of total T cells that were SARS-CoV-2-associated. Each spike-specific TCR was assigned to its reactive spike region and to a CD4 or CD8 class using the MIRA data. Log10-transformed breadth and depth values were compared by one-way ANOVA with Sidak's multiple comparisons tests. TCRdb obtained this table from immuneACCESS and retained in-frame rearrangements with V and J assigned. These tables miss some clones; where compared with another copy, unresolved V genes account for less than half of the shortfall, and the remainder is unexplained. Clonal size and the V and J genes are those of that table, whereas D and trimming came from the DNA. The sample yields roughly 120,000 clones; about nine tenths were counted once. 4.4% of the sample goes to the ten largest clones.

This TCR derives from an adult in good health. The source was peripheral blood, collected on day 0 of AZD1222 vaccination. Here the chain combines TRBV6-5 and TRBJ1-2; the D gene cannot be resolved reliably. The nucleotides read TGTGCCATCAAGGAGAGACTAGGGTATGGCTACACCTTC. Its translation is CAIKERLGYGYTF.